These 10 T cell receptor beta chains originate from one sample sequenced in a study of Graves' ophthalmopathy and Graves' hyperthyroidism. Beta-chain TCR CDR3 regions were amplified from RNA transcripts. HTBI-primed first-round RT-PCR preceded second-round multiplex PCR. TCRdb redid the calling of the multiplex PCR reads with MiXCR, one entry per CDR3 protein. The profile shows around 1.1 million distinct CDR3 sequences, 35% to 40% of them singletons. The sample was peripheral blood or thyroid tissue (not recorded which). The receptors shown here come from an adult man with Graves' hyperthyroidism.

The sample holds many counts of this clonotype. As DNA, the CDR3 is TGTGCCAGCAGCTCTAAACCGGGACGCCGTGGGGAGACCCAGTACTTC. Amino acids: CASSSKPGRRGETQYF. The J gene is TRBJ2-5, the V gene TRBV7-2, with D possibly called TRBD1 or TRBD2 (5 bases each). The length of the CDR3 is 16 residues. V lost 4 bases, J lost 5 bases, and 20 bases lay in between. Germline loops: CDR1 SGHTA, CDR2 FQGNSA.

Points on this clonotype: With a much larger clone just one base away, this may be a read error. The J gene is TRBJ2-7, the V gene TRBV20-1, with D hard to call. In germline, CDR1 is DFQATT, CDR2 SNEGSKA (reference sequence). The CDR3 is 13 amino acids. CDR3: CSARSPIAYEQDF. The CDR3 coding sequence is TGCAGTGCTAGGTCTCCCATAGCCTACGAGCAGGACTTC.

The gene calls are TRBV7-2 and TRBJ1-1; D gene unclear. V was pared by 1 base and J by 1 base, with 13 bases between. Germline V gene data show CDR1 as SGHTA and CDR2 as FQGNSA. CDR3 length: 16 amino acids. The CDR3 sequence is CASSLELELTNTEAFF. In nucleotides, the CDR3 is TGTGCCAGCAGCTTAGAGTTGGAACTGACGAACACTGAAGCTTTCTTT. The full variable domain, in which reference TRBV7-2 and TRBJ1-1 provide the parts outside the CDR3, is GAGVSQSPSNKVTEKGKDVELRCDPISGHTALYWYRQSLGQGLEFLIYFQGNSAPDKSGLPSDRFSAERTGGSVSTLTIQRTQQEDSAVYLCASSLELELTNTEAFFGQGTRLTVV.

In its sample, this clonotype was seen once. In DNA, the CDR3 is TGTGCCAGCAGTGTAGTAAGGGGATACGAGCAGTACTTC. Protein: CASSVVRGYEQYF. J is TRBJ2-7 and V is TRBV2; possible D gene TRBD1, 5 bases. The V gene lost 4 bases and the J gene lost 4 bases, with 11 bases spanning the gap. This CDR3 is 13 amino acids long. The germline V gene encodes CDR1 SNHLY and CDR2 FYNNEI.

This sequence joins TRBV11-2 and TRBJ2-7; 10 bases map to TRBD1. J gave up 8 bases and V 5 bases, and 15 bases lay outside the gene matches. This CDR3 is built from 16 residues. In germline, CDR1 is SGHAT, CDR2 FQNNGV. The chain's CDR3 is CASSPATGGVTMQQYF. The CDR3 region has the DNA TGTGCCAGCAGCCCCGCGACAGGGGGCGTAACGATGCAGCAGTACTTC. Using reference TRBV11-2 and TRBJ2-7 for the parts outside the CDR3, the full variable domain is EAGVAQSPRYKIIEKRQSVAFWCNPISGHATLYWYQQILGQGPKLLIQFQNNGVVDDSQLPKDRFSAERLKGVDSTLKIQPAKLEDSAVYLCASSPATGGVTMQQYFGPGTRLTVT.

At least ten counts were recorded for this clonotype. The chain uses TRBV7-9 and TRBJ1-5, with D tentatively TRBD1 (5 bases). The length of the CDR3 is 14 residues. The germline V gene encodes CDR1 SEHNR and CDR2 FQNEAQ (reference sequence). V was pared by 5 bases and J by 5 bases, with 13 bases between. CDR3 bases: TGTGCCAGCAGCACTGGGGGGGTGGATCAGCCCCAGCATTTT. Translation: CASSTGGVDQPQHF.

This clonotype was observed many times. One end of the junction does not line up with germline, which may come from a read error. This chain joins TRBV5-1 and TRBJ2-5; D is undetermined. There are 13 residues in the CDR3. Germline CDR1 reads SGHRS; CDR2 reads YFSETQ. The CDR3 nucleotides read TGTGCCAGCAGCTTAGGGCCGGGTGAGACCCAGTACTTC. It translates to CASSLGPGETQYF.

This clonotype has ten or more counts. This chain uses TRBV10-3 with TRBJ2-7; D call uncertain. Germline V gene sequence: CDR1 ENHRY, CDR2 SYGVKD. The CDR3 runs 16 residues. Trimming shortened V by 3 bases and J by 0 bases, and 15 bases separated the two germline ends. This CDR3 reads CAISDSGQASSYEQYF. The DNA of the CDR3 is TGTGCCATCAGTGACTCCGGCCAGGCTAGCTCCTACGAGCAGTACTTC.

At least ten counts were recorded for this clonotype. CDR3 bases: TGTGCCAGCAGCCAAGGTGGCAGCAGCTCCTACGAGCAGTACTTC. It yields the protein CASSQGGSSSYEQYF. The V gene is TRBV4-2, the J gene TRBJ2-7; D is undetermined. This CDR3 comprises 15 residues. The germline V gene encodes CDR1 LGHNA and CDR2 YNFKEQ. The V end was cut by 1 base, the J end by 0 bases, with 10 bases between.

Many counts were recorded for this clonotype. The chain is built from TRBV7-3 and TRBJ1-3; a weak D match, TRBD1 (5 bases). With 1 base removed from V and 11 bases from J, the gap between germline ends came to 9 bases. CDR1 is SGHTA, CDR2 FQGTGA, per germline. This CDR3 spans 12 amino acids. DNA of the CDR3: TGTGCCAGCAGCTTAAGTGGGGGACCCATATATTTT. Translation: CASSLSGGPIYF. Variable domain in full (rest from reference TRBV7-3 and TRBJ1-3): GAGVSQTPSNKVTEKGKYVELRCDPISGHTALYWYRQSLGQGPEFLIYFQGTGAADDSGLPNDRFFAVRPEGSVSTLKIQRTERGDSAVYLCASSLSGGPIYFGEGSWLTVV.